Reported below is one T cell receptor (beta chain). CDR1 and CDR2 (germline): SEHNR, FQNEAQ (reference sequence). V trimming: 3 bases; J trimming: 8 bases; junction bases outside the gene matches: 6. The CDR3 has 14 residues. This record comes from a study of blood T cell repertoires in COVID-19. TCRdb's copy holds only in-frame clones and misses some; the assay was immunoSEQ multiplex PCR. The sample lists 130,000 or so clones, over 70% occurring once. The source of this sequence is a man between 50 and 59 years old with active COVID-19. The V and J genes are TRBV7-9 and TRBJ1-1; 10 bases map to TRBD1. The material sequenced was peripheral blood. The DNA of the CDR3 is TGTGCCAGCAGCTTCCGGGACAGGGGATCCGAAGCTTTCTTT. Amino acid sequence: CASSFRDRGSEAFF. Using reference TRBV7-9 and TRBJ1-1 for the parts outside the CDR3, the full variable domain is DTGVSQNPRHKITKRGQNVTFRCDPISEHNRLYWYRQTLGQGPEFLTYFQNEAQLEKSRLLSDRFSAERPKGSFSTLEIQRTEQGDSAMYLCASSFRDRGSEAFFGQGTRLTVV.